One sample yielded the 16 T cell receptor beta chains listed below, sequenced in a study of lymphopenia after photon versus proton radiotherapy. Only in-frame clones appear in the TCRdb table, and some are missing; sequencing was by immunoSEQ multiplex PCR. The sample shows 65,000 to 75,000 clones, about 89% of them seen only once. The sequences come from peripheral blood, collected from a patient treated with proton-based radiotherapy. The source is a man of 80 years or more with esophageal cancer.

The sample holds one count of this clone. The chain carries TRBV12-5 and TRBJ2-2; D gene ambiguous. CDR3 size: 13 residues. V gave up 1 base and J gave up 7 bases, with 7 bases separating them. Germline CDR1 and CDR2: LGHNT and FRNRAP. The CDR3 coding sequence is TGTGCTAGTGGTTTGGATCAGGTCGGGGAGCTGTTTTTT. The encoded protein is CASGLDQVGELFF. The complete variable domain, with remaining parts taken from reference TRBV12-5 and TRBJ2-2, reads DARVTQTPRHKVTEMGQEVTMRCQPILGHNTVFWYRQTMMQGLELLAYFRNRAPLDDSGMPKDRFSAEMPDATLATLKIQPSEPRDSAVYFCASGLDQVGELFFGEGSRLTVL.

J is TRBJ2-7 and V is TRBV6-1, with TRBD2 as a possible D gene (6 bases). Germline loops: CDR1 MNHNS, CDR2 SASEGT. The CDR3 covers 13 residues. Trimming took off 2 bases at V and 5 bases at J, with 10 bases between the two ends. The CDR3 region is CASSEWTIHEQYF. The CDR3 nucleotides are TGTGCCAGCAGTGAATGGACTATCCACGAGCAGTACTTC.

A single count supports this clone. J is TRBJ1-3 and V is TRBV5-5; D may be TRBD1 (5 bases). The V end was cut by 4 bases, the J end by 1 base, with 9 bases between. Germline V gene lookup returns CDR1 SGHKS and CDR2 YYEKEE (reference sequence). The CDR3 covers 14 residues. The CDR3 nucleotides read TGTGCCAGCAGCGTGGCAGGGTCTGGAAACACCATATATTTT. It encodes CASSVAGSGNTIYF. The complete variable domain, with remaining parts taken from reference TRBV5-5 and TRBJ1-3, reads DAGVTQSPTHLIKTRGQQVTLRCSPISGHKSVSWYQQVLGQGPQFIFQYYEKEERGRGNFPDRFSARQFPNYSSELNVNALLLGDSALYLCASSVAGSGNTIYFGEGSWLTVV.

V usage is TRBV5-1 and J usage is TRBJ1-1, with 8 bases fitting TRBD1. Germline V gene lookup returns CDR1 SGHRS and CDR2 YFSETQ. The junction had 8 bases not matched to a gene; V was cut back by 3 bases and J by 1 base. The CDR3 covers 16 residues. CDR3 sequence reads: CASSSPTGVPNTEAFF. Written as DNA, the CDR3 is TGCGCCAGCAGCTCCCCGACAGGGGTGCCGAACACTGAAGCTTTCTTT.

The CDR3 here is CAISEPRVGVGRAKLFF. In DNA form, the CDR3 reads TGTGCCATCAGTGAGCCGCGCGTGGGTGTTGGCAGGGCGAAACTGTTTTTT. This chain connects TRBV10-3 to TRBJ1-4, with D maybe TRBD1 (5 bases). The CDR3 has 17 residues. Trimming stripped 2 bases from V and 11 bases from J, with 24 bases between. The germline gives CDR1 ENHRY, CDR2 SYGVKD.

The chain employs TRBV14 and TRBJ2-5; D is uncertain. The germline V gene has CDR1 SGHDN and CDR2 FVKESK. The CDR3 has 14 amino acids. V lost 3 bases, J lost 5 bases, and 13 bases lay in between. This CDR3 reads CASSQELTGETQYF. The CDR3 bases are TGTGCCAGCAGCCAGGAGCTTACCGGGGAGACCCAGTACTTC. Full variable domain (remainder filled in from reference TRBV14 and TRBJ2-5): EAGVTQFPSHSVIEKGQTVTLRCDPISGHDNLYWYRRVMGKEIKFLLHFVKESKQDESGMPNNRFLAERTGGTYSTLKVQPAELEDSGVYFCASSQELTGETQYFGPGTRLLVL.

The chain uses TRBV6-6 and TRBJ2-2; D possibly corresponds to TRBD2 (5 bases). V dropped 6 bases and J dropped 3 bases, with 11 bases sitting between them. Germline V lookup: CDR1 MNHNY, CDR2 SVGAGI (reference sequence). The CDR3 consists of 14 residues. The CDR3 spells CASRDRGYTGELFF. The CDR3 bases are TGTGCCAGCAGAGATCGGGGATACACCGGGGAGCTGTTTTTT.

As DNA, the CDR3 is TGCAGTGCTACAGTCGGCTACGAGCAGTACTTC. Its translation: CSATVGYEQYF. The rearrangement links TRBV20-1 to TRBJ2-7; D is unclear. The V end lost 4 bases, the J end lost 3 bases, and 7 bases lay between the germline ends. Germline assignment: CDR1 DFQATT and CDR2 SNEGSKA (reference sequence). CDR3 length: 11 residues.

This chain connects TRBV4-2 to TRBJ2-5; D gene uncertain. This CDR3 comprises 15 residues. Trimming removed 0 bases from V and 0 bases from J, with 8 bases in between. The germline gives CDR1 LGHNA, CDR2 YNFKEQ. CDR3 residues: CASSQDLRYQETQYF. Written as DNA, the CDR3 is TGTGCCAGCAGCCAAGATTTAAGGTACCAAGAGACCCAGTACTTC.

This clone has a count of ten or more. The chain employs TRBV16 and TRBJ1-5; the D is unclear. The V gene's germline CDR1 is KGHSY and CDR2 FQNENV. Deletions cut 0 bases from V and 0 bases from J, with 9 bases between. The CDR3 loop spans 16 amino acids. CDR3 DNA sequence: TGTGCCAGCAGCCAATCGCGGCCCTTTAGCAATCAGCCCCAGCATTTT. Its protein is CASSQSRPFSNQPQHF.

The rearrangement joins TRBV7-2 to TRBJ1-3; 8 bases align to TRBD1. CDR1 and CDR2 (germline): SGHTA, FQGNSA. There are 15 residues in the CDR3. V lost 4 bases and J lost 0; bases outside the gene matches: 2. This CDR3 is CASSWTGPSGNTIYF. DNA for the CDR3: TGTGCCAGCAGCTGGACAGGGCCCTCTGGAAACACCATATATTTT.

The chain has TRBV18 and TRBJ2-1; D ambiguous. The CDR3 contains 16 residues. V dropped 2 bases and J dropped 6 bases, with 17 bases sitting between them. The germline V gene has CDR1 KGHSH and CDR2 LQKENI. The CDR3 DNA follows: TGTGCCAGCTCACCAGCGGCAGCCGGTGTAGGCAATGAGCAGTTCTTC. Protein product: CASSPAAAGVGNEQFF.

This sequence joins TRBV12-5 and TRBJ2-3; D may correspond to TRBD1 or TRBD2 (6 bases each). With 0 bases removed from V and 0 bases from J, the gap between germline ends came to 13 bases. Germline V lookup: CDR1 LGHNT, CDR2 FRNRAP. The CDR3 runs to 17 residues. The CDR3 DNA reads as TGTGCTAGTGGTTTGGTACAGGGTAGCGGTAGCACAGATACGCAGTATTTT. Its translation is CASGLVQGSGSTDTQYF. The full variable domain, with the rest looked up from reference TRBV12-5 and TRBJ2-3, is DARVTQTPRHKVTEMGQEVTMRCQPILGHNTVFWYRQTMMQGLELLAYFRNRAPLDDSGMPKDRFSAEMPDATLATLKIQPSEPRDSAVYFCASGLVQGSGSTDTQYFGPGTRLTVL.

V usage is TRBV5-1 and J usage is TRBJ2-1; unclear D gene. Germline CDR1 and CDR2: SGHRS and YFSETQ. The CDR3 spans 14 residues. V dropped 6 bases and J dropped 4 bases, with 14 bases sitting between them. DNA for the CDR3: TGCGCCAGCACCCCCCAGAGCGAATACAATGAGCAGTTCTTC. It is translated as CASTPQSEYNEQFF.

J is TRBJ1-5 and V is TRBV9; tentative D call: TRBD1 (6 bases). CDR3 length: 15 residues. The V end was cut by 3 bases, the J end by 2 bases, with 12 bases between. Per germline, CDR1 SGDLS and CDR2 YYNGEE. The CDR3 DNA reads TGTGCCAGCAGCGCGGACAGTGGAGGCAATCAGCCCCAGCATTTT. Encoded protein: CASSADSGGNQPQHF. Full variable domain (rest looked up from reference TRBV9 and TRBJ1-5): DSGVTQTPKHLITATGQRVTLRCSPRSGDLSVYWYQQSLDQGLQFLIQYYNGEERAKGNILERFSAQQFPDLHSELNLSSLELGDSALYFCASSADSGGNQPQHFGDGTRLSIL.

The gene calls are TRBV5-1 and TRBJ2-4, with 10 nucleotides matching TRBD2. This CDR3 region has 16 residues. The J segment lost 8 bases and the V segment lost 2 bases, leaving 10 bases of the junction unmatched. Looked up from germline, CDR1 is SGHRS and CDR2 is YFSETQ. The CDR3 loop is CASSLGASGSLDIQYF. CDR3 DNA: TGCGCCAGCAGCTTAGGGGCTAGCGGGAGTCTGGACATTCAGTACTTC. The whole variable domain, remainder taken from reference TRBV5-1 and TRBJ2-4, is KAGVTQTPRYLIKTRGQQVTLSCSPISGHRSVSWYQQTPGQGLQFLFEYFSETQRNKGNFPGRFSGRQFSNSRSEMNVSTLELGDSALYLCASSLGASGSLDIQYFGAGTRLSVL.